Sequencing of this TCR beta chain was carried out in a study of T cell responses to AZD1222 COVID-19 vaccine. As concerns this clone: Antigen specificity is unknown.

Second doses at about 4 or about 12 weeks were pooled. Only in-frame clones appear in the TCRdb table, and some are missing; sequencing was by immunoSEQ multiplex PCR. The data hold over 150,000 clones, with 93% observed a single time. Study observations and caveats: Clonal diversity was possibly underestimated, and the donors were mostly white British, with more females.

Trimming stripped 5 bases from V and 1 base from J, with 23 bases between. CDR1 and CDR2 from the germline V gene are MDHEN and SYDVKM. The CDR3 is made up of 18 amino acids. The V gene is TRBV28, the J gene TRBJ1-1; the D gene is possibly TRBD1 (6 bases). This TCR was sampled from an adult who received the AZD1222 COVID-19 vaccine. This sample comprised peripheral blood, obtained 28 days after the second AZD1222 dose. CDR3 sequence (DNA): TGTGCCAGCAGTCTAACCGGGACAAGGGAATGGAGGAACACTGAAGCTTTCTTT. Its translation: CASSLTGTREWRNTEAFF.